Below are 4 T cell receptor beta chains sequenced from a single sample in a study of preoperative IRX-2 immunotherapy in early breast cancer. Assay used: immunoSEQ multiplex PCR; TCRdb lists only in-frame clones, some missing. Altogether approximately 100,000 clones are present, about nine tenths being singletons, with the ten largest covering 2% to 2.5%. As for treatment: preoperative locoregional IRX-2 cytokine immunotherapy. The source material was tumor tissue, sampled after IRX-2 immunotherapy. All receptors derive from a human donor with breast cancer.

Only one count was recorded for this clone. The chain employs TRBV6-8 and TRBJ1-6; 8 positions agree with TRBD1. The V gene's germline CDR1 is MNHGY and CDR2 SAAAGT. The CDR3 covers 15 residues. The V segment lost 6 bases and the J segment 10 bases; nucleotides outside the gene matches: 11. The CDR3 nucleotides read TGTGCCAGCAGACCTATTCAGGGGGCATGGTCACCCCTCCACTTT. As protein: CASRPIQGAWSPLHF.

The CDR3 spells CSVAGTQAEAFF. The CDR3 DNA is TGCAGCGTGGCCGGGACTCAAGCTGAAGCTTTCTTT. The chain links TRBV29-1 to TRBJ1-1, with a possible D match to TRBD1 (5 bases). V lost 6 bases to trimming and J lost 6 bases, with 14 bases between them. Germline assignment: CDR1 SQVTM and CDR2 ANQGSEA. The CDR3 runs 12 residues.

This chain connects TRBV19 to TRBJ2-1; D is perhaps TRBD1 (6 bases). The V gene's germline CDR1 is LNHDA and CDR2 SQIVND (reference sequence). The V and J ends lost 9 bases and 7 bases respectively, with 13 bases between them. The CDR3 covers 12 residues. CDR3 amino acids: CASHKQGNEQFF. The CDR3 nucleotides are TGTGCCAGCCATAAACAGGGAAATGAGCAGTTCTTC.

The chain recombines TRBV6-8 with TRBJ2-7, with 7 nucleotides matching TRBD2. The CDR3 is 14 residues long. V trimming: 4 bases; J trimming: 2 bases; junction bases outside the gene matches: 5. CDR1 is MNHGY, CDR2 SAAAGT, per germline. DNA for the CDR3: TGTGCCAGCAGTTCTCCGGGAGGAACCTACGAGCAGTACTTC. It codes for CASSSPGGTYEQYF.